These T cell receptor beta chains were read from a single sample in a study of human T cells and chemical hapten exposure. TCRdb fed the RACE reads into MiXCR, producing one record per CDR3 protein. The profile shows 110,000 or so distinct CDR3 sequences, less than 35% of them singletons. Sample: whole blood, taken in connection with sensitization to the hapten diphenylcyclopropenone (DPC). These receptor sequences come from a man aged 40-55 years with alopecia areata. Some clones in this sample may be carry-over from other donors' samples. Each CDR3 is given with its conserved first and last residue. Each record gives: D gene, V gene, J gene, clone size, CDR3 DNA, CDR3 protein. D genes are given only for firm matches. Rows give clone size only sometimes, using once, few, many, or a class for an expanded clone.

TRBD1	TRBV10-3	TRBJ1-2	few	TGTGCCATCAGCGAGGACGTCGGACAGGGTTCCTTTGGCTACACCTTC	CAISEDVGQGSFGYTF
TRBD1	TRBV5-1	TRBJ2-7	few	TGCGCCAGCAGCCTAACAGGGGGAACTTACGAGCAGTACTTC	CASSLTGGTYEQYF
TRBD2	TRBV6-2/TRBV6-3	TRBJ2-7	-	TGTGCCAGCAGTTCCGCGACTAGCGGGATTGGTCCCTACGAGCAGTACTTC	CASSSATSGIGPYEQYF
TRBD1	TRBV29-1	TRBJ2-5	-	TGCAGCGTTGACAGGGGGCGAGAGACCCAGTACTTC	CSVDRGRETQYF
TRBD2	TRBV7-9	TRBJ2-7	few	TGTGCCAGCAGGTCTAGCGGGAACTCCTACGAGCAGTACTTC	CASRSSGNSYEQYF
-	TRBV5-1	TRBJ1-1	-	TGCGCCAGCAGTGACGGGGTCGAAAACACTGAAGCTTTCTTT	CASSDGVENTEAFF
TRBD2	TRBV6-5	TRBJ2-3	-	TGTGCCAGCAGCTCCCCCGGGGGGTCAGCAGATACGCAGTATTTT	CASSSPGGSADTQYF
TRBD2	TRBV2	TRBJ2-5	-	TGTGCCAGCAGTGAATCTAGCGGGAGGATGGAGACCCAGTACTTC	CASSESSGRMETQYF
-	TRBV7-9	TRBJ2-1	-	TGTGCCAGCAGCTTAGAGGGGGGTCCTCCCTACAATGAGCAGTTCTTC	CASSLEGGPPYNEQFF
TRBD2	TRBV29-1	TRBJ2-2	-	TGCAGCGTCCTGACTAGCGGGACTCCGGCCGGGGAGCTGTTTTTT	CSVLTSGTPAGELFF
TRBD1	TRBV5-1	TRBJ2-3	few	TGCGCCAGCAGGACTACCGGGACAGTATACACAGATACGCAGTATTTT	CASRTTGTVYTDTQYF
-	TRBV19	TRBJ2-3	many	TGTGCCAGCAGCACCACAGATACGCAGTATTTT	CASSTTDTQYF
TRBD2	TRBV7-9	TRBJ2-1	many	TGTGCCAGCAAAGGGGAGACTAGCGGGAGAGGTGAGCAGTTCTTC	CASKGETSGRGEQFF
-	TRBV20-1	TRBJ1-5	few	TGCAGTGCTAAAGGGGGGACAACGAGCAATCAGCCCCAGCATTTT	CSAKGGTTSNQPQHF
-	TRBV27	TRBJ1-4	-	TGTGCCAGCAGACAGTTAGCTAATGAAAAACTGTTTTTT	CASRQLANEKLFF
TRBD1	TRBV29-1	TRBJ1-1	-	TGCAGCGTATCCAAGACAGGGTCGAACACTGAAGCTTTCTTT	CSVSKTGSNTEAFF
TRBD1	TRBV6-6	TRBJ2-3	few	TGTGCCAGCAGGAGGCAACAGGGGGCTACAGATACGCAGTATTTT	CASRRQQGATDTQYF
TRBD2	TRBV12-3/TRBV12-4	TRBJ2-6	few	TGTGCCAGCAGCTCCCGGACTAGCTCTGGGGCCAACGTCCTGACTTTC	CASSSRTSSGANVLTF
-	TRBV25-1	TRBJ2-6	-	TGTGCCAGCAGTGAATTGCAGGCAGGGGCCAACGTCCTGACTTTC	CASSELQAGANVLTF
TRBD2	TRBV7-2	TRBJ2-1	few	TGTGCCAGCAGCCCGCAAACTAGCGGGATAGGCAATGAGCAGTTCTTC	CASSPQTSGIGNEQFF
-	TRBV9	TRBJ2-3	-	TGTGCCAGCAGCGTAGGTACTAGCCGAACCACAGATACGCAGTATTTT	CASSVGTSRTTDTQYF
-	TRBV7-9	TRBJ2-7	-	TGTGCCAGCATCTCCGGCAACCAGCCCTACGAGCAGTACTTC	CASISGNQPYEQYF
-	TRBV7-9	TRBJ1-4	-	TGTGCCAGCAGCCAAGACAGGCCTAATGAAAAACTGTTTTTT	CASSQDRPNEKLFF
-	TRBV12-3/TRBV12-4	TRBJ2-1	-	TGTGCCAGCAGTTCTCCTAGCAGCTACAATGAGCAGTTCTTC	CASSSPSSYNEQFF
-	TRBV29-1	TRBJ1-4	-	TGCAGCGTTCGTTCCGAGTTTGCCCGGGGTGAAAAACTGTTTTTT	CSVRSEFARGEKLFF
-	TRBV18	TRBJ2-1	-	TGTGCCAGCTCACAACCCTACAATGAGCAGTTCTTC	CASSQPYNEQFF
-	TRBV20-1	TRBJ2-3	-	TGCAGTGCTAGAGTTGGGCCAGATACGCAGTATTTT	CSARVGPDTQYF
-	TRBV6-5	TRBJ1-4	few	TGTGCCAGCAGTTATGGGGCAGATGAAAAACTGTTTTTT	CASSYGADEKLFF
-	TRBV7-3	TRBJ1-1	-	TGTGCCAGCAGCTTAGGTGGGGTGTTGCAAGCTTTCTTT	CASSLGGVLQAFF
TRBD2	TRBV6-5	TRBJ2-1	few	TGTGCCAGCAGTCAATCTAGCGGTAGCTCCTACAATGAGCAGTTCTTC	CASSQSSGSSYNEQFF
-	TRBV20-1	TRBJ2-1	-	TGCAGTGCCGAGCAGGCTTCGAAGGAGCAGTTCTTC	CSAEQASKEQFF
TRBD2	TRBV29-1	TRBJ2-3	-	TGCAGCGTTGAGACTAGCGGGGTCCCGGATACGCAGTATTTT	CSVETSGVPDTQYF
-	TRBV7-2	TRBJ2-5	-	TGTGCCAGCAGCCCTCCGGGGACCCAAGAGACCCAGTACTTC	CASSPPGTQETQYF
TRBD1	TRBV29-1	TRBJ2-5	-	TGCAGCGTTGAAGGGACAGGCGGTGGAACCCAGTACTTC	CSVEGTGGGTQYF
TRBD1	TRBV28	TRBJ2-2	-	TGTGCCAGCAGTTTCCCTCGGACAGGACAATACACCGGGGAGCTGTTTTTT	CASSFPRTGQYTGELFF
TRBD1	TRBV7-2	TRBJ2-3	few	TGTGCCACCAGGACAGGGCGCTCCACAGATACGCAGTATTTT	CATRTGRSTDTQYF
-	TRBV6-5	TRBJ2-2	-	TGTGCCAGCAGTTACCGGCTCTTCGGGCGGAGCACCGGGGAGCTGTTTTTT	CASSYRLFGRSTGELFF
TRBD1	TRBV12-3/TRBV12-4	TRBJ2-3	-	TGTGCCAGCTCCCTGGGGACAGGGTCTACAGATACGCAGTATTTT	CASSLGTGSTDTQYF
TRBD1	TRBV4-3	TRBJ1-2	-	TGCGCCAGCAGCCGCTTGTTGGGACAGGCCTTGGATGGCTACACCTTC	CASSRLLGQALDGYTF
TRBD2	TRBV12-3/TRBV12-4	TRBJ2-1	few	TGTGCCAGCAGTTTGGGGCGGGAGTCCACTGAGCAGTTCTTC	CASSLGRESTEQFF
-	TRBV29-1	TRBJ1-5	few	TGCAGCGTTCTCCGAGGGACCGCATATAGCAATCAGCCCCAGCATTTT	CSVLRGTAYSNQPQHF
TRBD2	TRBV4-1	TRBJ2-7	few	TGCGCCAGCAGCCCACCTCCGAGGGGACTAGCGGGAGCGGGGGAGCAGTACTTC	CASSPPPRGLAGAGEQYF
TRBD2	TRBV5-1	TRBJ2-3	many	TGCGCCAGCGCCAGAGAGAGACTAGCGCTGGTGGCCGATACAGATACGCAGTATTTT	CASARERLALVADTDTQYF
-	TRBV7-3	TRBJ2-5	-	TGTGCCAGCAGCCGAGGGGGACAAGAGACCCAGTACTTC	CASSRGGQETQYF
-	TRBV20-1	TRBJ2-3	-	TGCAGTGCTAGATCCCTCCTTCGCAGGGAAAGGGATACGCAGTATTTT	CSARSLLRRERDTQYF
-	TRBV12-3/TRBV12-4	TRBJ1-1	-	TGTGCCAGCAGTTTAACGCTTGACCCAAAAACTGAAGCTTTCTTT	CASSLTLDPKTEAFF
-	TRBV24-1	TRBJ1-1	-	TGTGCCACCAGTGACCAAGGAGGTGAAGCTTTCTTT	CATSDQGGEAFF
-	TRBV6-2/TRBV6-3	TRBJ1-5	few	TGTGCCAGCAGACCCGACGGGAATCAGCCCCAGCATTTT	CASRPDGNQPQHF
-	TRBV7-2	TRBJ2-3	few	TGTGCCAGCAGCCCACAGGGAATTACCACAGATACGCAGTATTTT	CASSPQGITTDTQYF
TRBD2	TRBV29-1	TRBJ2-3	-	TGCAGCGTGAAACGGGAGGGTCTCACAGATACGCAGTATTTT	CSVKREGLTDTQYF
TRBD2	TRBV5-1	TRBJ2-3	many	TGCGCCAGCAGCTTCACTAGCGAACCCGATACGCAGTATTTT	CASSFTSEPDTQYF
-	TRBV11-2	TRBJ2-7	few	TGTGCCAGCAGCTCCCTAATTGGGTACGAGCAGTACTTC	CASSSLIGYEQYF
TRBD2	TRBV20-1	TRBJ2-7	few	TGCAGTGCTAGAGAGGGAGGGAGAGGGCCCGAGCAGTACTTC	CSAREGGRGPEQYF
TRBD1	TRBV7-9	TRBJ2-1	once	TGTGCCAGCAGCACCGGGACAGGGACCCATGAGCAGTTCTTC	CASSTGTGTHEQFF
-	TRBV6-2/TRBV6-3	TRBJ2-3	few	TGTGCCAGCAGGCCCGGAGCTTGGGATACGCAGTATTTT	CASRPGAWDTQYF
-	TRBV6-5	TRBJ2-5	-	TGTGCCAGCAGTTACTCCAAGGTCCAGCAAGAGACCCAGTACTTC	CASSYSKVQQETQYF
-	TRBV10-3	TRBJ2-3	-	TGTGCCTCCCAAGCTAGCACAGATACGCAGTATTTT	CASQASTDTQYF
-	TRBV27	TRBJ1-1	-	TGTGCCAGCAGTTTTATTTCTGTCAGGAACACTGAAGCTTTCTTT	CASSFISVRNTEAFF
-	TRBV20-1	TRBJ2-3	few	TGCAGTGCTCAGACTACCTTTGGCACAGATACGCAGTATTTT	CSAQTTFGTDTQYF
-	TRBV27	TRBJ2-2	few	TGTGCCAGCAGTCAAACAGGGATCGGGGAGCTGTTTTTT	CASSQTGIGELFF